This T cell receptor beta chain was sequenced in a study of immune evolution from preneoplasia to lung adenocarcinoma. The assay was immunoSEQ multiplex PCR, and TCRdb's table has in-frame clones only and misses some. The sample holds thousands of clones, over 65% seen once. CDR3 length equals 12 residues. The germline V gene has CDR1 SGHAT and CDR2 FQNNGV. The specimen sequenced was FFPE minimally invasive lung adenocarcinoma tissue. V usage is TRBV11-2 and J usage is TRBJ2-5; maybe TRBD1 (6 bases). The J call could be wrong; TRBJ2-7 is a better fit for the DNA end. The clonotype originates from a person aged 60-79 years with lung adenocarcinoma. CDR3 sequence: CASSQTGFEQYF. The CDR3 bases are TGTGCCAGCAGCCAAACAGGGTTCGAGCAGTACTTC.